The TCR beta chain under discussion was sequenced for a study of T cell responses to AZD1222 COVID-19 vaccine (dated by TCRdb to the early 2020s). In the study overall: AZD1222 recipients whose second dose came at about 4 weeks and those whose second dose came at about 12 weeks were combined into one group, since spike-specific TCR depth and breadth did not differ between the two schedules. Enrollment into the trials was organized by age into subgroups of 18-55, 56-69 and 70-plus years, and those subgroups contained roughly 150, 30 and 60 TCR-sequenced participants, respectively. TCR sequencing covered fewer than 250 trial participants: 207 given two doses of AZD1222 and 26 given two doses of MenACWY control vaccine.

The time point label here, explained by the study, means: baseline before first vaccination. Vaccinee samples were obtained from the UK trials COV001 and COV002, which included a single-blind randomized controlled phase 2/3 trial of AZD1222 (ChAdOx1 nCoV-19) in healthy adults. Trial participant PBMC samples were collected at day 0 and day 28 after the second dose for TCRbeta chain sequencing. This clone was recorded only once. This receptor's antigen is unknown. Qualities for individual bases were not recorded, and no much larger clone is one base off. The CDR3 regions of human TCRbeta chains were subjected to immunosequencing. The study's processing was this. Repertoire TCRs were matched against a reference library of SARS-CoV-2-specific TCRs generated with the MIRA antigen-specificity platform. Breadth meant the fraction of unique TCRs that were SARS-CoV-2-associated, whereas depth meant the fraction of total T cells that were SARS-CoV-2-associated. Using the MIRA data, every spike-specific TCR was mapped to the spike region that the TCR reacted to and assigned to either a CD4 or a CD8 class. Log10-transformed breadth and depth values were compared by one-way ANOVA with Sidak's multiple comparisons tests. TCRdb limited this immuneACCESS table to in-frame rearrangements with V and J called. A share of clones is missing; checked studies link under half to unresolved V genes, and the rest is unexplained. V and J calls and clone size are as listed in that table; D and trimming were resolved from the DNA. The sample includes about 160,000 clones, with about 93% observed a single time. Of the sample, 1.3% falls within the top ten clones.

Results the study describes overall, beyond this receptor: The whole spike protein was spanned by vaccine-associated CD4 TCRs, and dominant responses were seen in regions 160-218 and 743-854. Conclusions about previously exposed vaccinees are limited because only six or seven AZD1222 recipients were SARS-CoV-2 seropositive at baseline. Because no day 14 peak-response samples were available, repertoires were characterized only after the peak T cell response. Epitopes outside the regions mutated in the B.1.351 and B.1.1.7 variants were reportedly recognized by nearly half of the unique spike-specific TCRs. A significant rise in spike-specific TCR breadth and depth was observed after two AZD1222 doses relative to day 0 and relative to MenACWY recipients. In the small 56-69-year group, the increase in depth fell short of significance, most likely because of low power. Participants were mostly white British and included more females than males, and it was suggested by the authors that clonal diversity may have been underestimated.

V drops 0 bases and J drops 4 bases, leaving 3 bases in between. The CDR3 covers 13 residues, taking in both the cysteine and the phenylalanine. Of all the DNA, just the CDR3 is kept, 39 bases in frame from base 1. The germline V gene (reference sequence) gives CDR1 as MNHEY and CDR2 as SMNVEV. The input for sequencing was peripheral blood, taken on day 0 of AZD1222 vaccination. This chain is built from TRBV27 and TRBJ2-2; too little of a D gene remains to name it. This sequence originates from an adult in good health. The bases are TGTGCCAGCAGTTTATCGGGCACCGGGGAGCTGTTTTTT. Protein translation: CASSLSGTGELFF.